The 30 T cell receptor beta chains in this list originate from one sample, sequenced in a study of tumor and adjacent non-tumor tissue in lung cancer. Three rounds of nested PCR, following a modified ARM-PCR protocol, produced the TCRbeta library. MiXCR, applied by TCRdb to the multiplex PCR reads, yields one record per CDR3 protein. The table records around 140,000 distinct CDR3 sequences, 66% of them present only once. No cell sorting was done before RNA was extracted from the tissue. What was sequenced was lung tumor tissue. These receptors were obtained from a man between 60 and 75 years old with small cell lung cancer.

For this clonotype: Mismatch with germline at one junction end may stem from a read error. J is TRBJ2-2 and V is TRBV12-3 or TRBV12-4, with D possibly matching TRBD2 (6 bases). CDR3 length: 13 amino acids. The CDR3 protein is CASSPWGVGELFF. The CDR3 DNA sequence: TGTGCCAGCAGCCCCTGGGGGGTCGGGGAGCTGTTTTTC.

This clonotype came up many times. This chain connects TRBV11-2 to TRBJ2-1, with D hard to call. Germline V gene lookup returns CDR1 SGHAT and CDR2 FQNNGV. The CDR3 covers 11 residues. V was cut by 6 bases and J by 6 bases, with 6 bases left in between. The CDR3 loop reads CASRRSNEQFF. Written as DNA, the CDR3 is TGTGCCAGCAGACGATCCAATGAGCAGTTCTTC.

The rearrangement joins TRBV7-3 to TRBJ1-1, with D unresolved. The germline V gene encodes CDR1 SGHTA and CDR2 FQGTGA. Trimming took off 5 bases at V and 0 bases at J, with 10 bases between the two ends. There are 14 residues in the CDR3. This CDR3 is CASSRGLMNTEAFF. The DNA for the CDR3 is TGTGCCAGCAGCCGAGGATTGATGAACACTGAAGCTTTCTTT.

With respect to this clonotype: A single base separates this from a much larger clone, so it may be a read error. The chain combines TRBV20-1 with TRBJ1-5, with D possibly matching TRBD1 (6 bases). Germline CDR1 reads DFQATT; CDR2 reads SNEGSKA (reference sequence). The CDR3 has 13 residues. The CDR3 DNA reads as TGCAGTGCTAGCTGGACAGATAATCAGCCCAAGCATTTT. Amino acid sequence: CSASWTDNQPKHF.

A remark on this clonotype: Because the CDR3 is missing its conserved closing phenylalanine or tryptophan, this is likely a read error. V is TRBV28 and J is TRBJ2-5; TRBD2 agrees at 10 bases. V dropped 5 bases and J dropped 9; count of bases not matched to a gene: 6. Germline assignment: CDR1 MDHEN and CDR2 SYDVKM. This CDR3 spans 13 amino acids. The CDR3 region has the DNA TGTGCCAGCAGTCGTAGCGGGAGGAGGGCCCAGTACTCC. Its protein is CASSRSGRRAQYS.

This clonotype appeared a few times. The chain links TRBV6-6 to TRBJ2-5, with 7 positions matching TRBD2. J lost 4 bases, V lost 4 bases, and 9 bases had no gene match. Germline V gene data show CDR1 as MNHNY and CDR2 as SVGAGI (reference sequence). The CDR3 has 15 residues. DNA for the CDR3: TGTGCCAGCAGTTGGGGGGGGGTAGGGAGAGAGACCCAGTACTTC. It specifies CASSWGGVGRETQYF.

As to this clonotype: It may be a read error: a sequence one base away is much more abundant. The V call is TRBV12-3 or TRBV12-4, the J call TRBJ2-2; tentative D call: TRBD2 (5 bases). The CDR3 runs 14 residues. This CDR3 is CASTFRTQTGELLF. In DNA form, the CDR3 reads TGTGCCAGCACTTTTCGCACTCAAACCGGGGAGCTGTTATTT.

This clonotype has a count of ten or more. The chain links TRBV20-1 to TRBJ2-1, with D maybe TRBD2 (6 bases). V dropped 7 bases and J dropped 5 bases, with 12 bases sitting between them. The CDR3 extends over 12 amino acids. Per germline, CDR1 DFQATT and CDR2 SNEGSKA (reference sequence). CDR3 residues: CSVGDWNNEQFF. The CDR3 nucleotides read TGCAGTGTCGGGGACTGGAACAATGAGCAGTTCTTC.

This chain links TRBV6-5 with TRBJ2-2; D ambiguous. Trimming left V 4 bases short and J 2 bases short, with 8 bases between. CDR3 length: 14 residues. Germline lookup yields CDR1 MNHEY and CDR2 SVGAGI. The CDR3 loop is CASSFTDNTGELFF. Written as DNA, the CDR3 is TGTGCCAGCAGTTTCACGGACAACACCGGGGAGCTGTTTTTT.

This clonotype was found a few times. The chain joins TRBV10-1 to TRBJ2-1; 9 bases line up with TRBD2. Germline values: CDR1 WNHNN, CDR2 SYGVQD (reference sequence). This CDR3 region has 17 residues. The V and J ends lost 3 bases and 0 bases, in that order; junction bases with no gene match: 6. The CDR3: CASSEGLASSSYNEQFF. Here the CDR3 DNA reads TGCGCCAGCAGTGAAGGACTAGCGTCTAGCTCCTACAATGAGCAGTTCTTC.

This chain uses TRBV30 with TRBJ1-5, with D perhaps TRBD1 (5 bases). Germline loops: CDR1 GTSNPN, CDR2 SVGIG (reference sequence). The CDR3 contains 18 residues. V gave up 1 base and J gave up 4 bases, with 23 bases separating them. This chain's CDR3 is CAWSDEGTGRNGNQPQHF. The CDR3 DNA reads TGTGCCTGGAGTGACGAAGGAACAGGTCGAAATGGGAATCAGCCCCAGCATTTT.

For this clonotype: Compared with germline, one end of the junction differs, possibly owing to a read error. The chain has TRBV6-5 and TRBJ1-5, with TRBD1 as a possible D gene (5 bases). The CDR3 is 18 amino acids. Germline V CDR1 and CDR2: MNHEY, SVGAGI. CDR3 amino acids: CASSSRAAGQNSNQSQHF. In DNA form, the CDR3 reads TGTGCCAGCAGCTCACGGGCGGCAGGACAAAATAGCAATCAGTCCCAGCATTTT.

About this clonotype itself: A much larger clone sits a single nucleotide away, making a read error possible. The rearrangement links TRBV20-1 to TRBJ2-5; 7 nucleotides agree with TRBD2. Germline CDR1 and CDR2: DFQATT and SNEGSKA (reference sequence). Unmatched junction bases numbered 10, after V lost 7 bases and J lost 5 bases. The CDR3 totals 13 residues. The CDR3 spells CSVPAGLGETQYF. The CDR3 bases are TGCAGTGTTCCAGCGGGATTAGGGGAGACCCAGTACTTC.

A word on this clonotype: A read error may explain this, as a much larger clone is one base away. The CDR3 sequence is CARSSTPTGDYGYTF. The CDR3 DNA reads TGTGCCAGAAGCTCTACACCAACTGGGGACTATGGCTACACCTTC. This chain links TRBV13 with TRBJ1-2; no firm D call. This CDR3 contains 15 residues. The germline CDR1 and CDR2 sequences are PRHDT and FYEKMQ (reference sequence).

Of note for this clonotype: Because the CDR3 is missing its conserved closing phenylalanine or tryptophan, this is likely a read error. The V and J genes are TRBV5-1 and TRBJ2-3; no firm D call. Deletions cut 4 bases from V and 0 bases from J, with 9 bases between. The CDR3 totals 14 residues. CDR1 and CDR2 from the germline V gene are SGHRS and YFSETQ. CDR3 in amino acids: CASSVEYSTDTQYL. The CDR3 DNA sequence: TGCGCCAGCAGCGTTGAATACAGCACAGATACGCAGTATCTT.

The sample holds many counts of this clonotype. The rearrangement joins TRBV29-1 to TRBJ1-1; D not resolved. The CDR3 consists of 11 residues. Trimming cost V 7 bases and J 2 bases, with 8 bases left between them. Germline V gene lookup returns CDR1 SQVTM and CDR2 ANQGSEA. This CDR3 is CSAMGNTEAFF. CDR3 coding DNA: TGCAGCGCCATGGGTAACACTGAAGCTTTCTTT.

This clonotype was detected a few times. The rearrangement joins TRBV4-1 to TRBJ2-3; perhaps TRBD1 as D (5 bases). Trimming pared 2 bases from V and 6 bases from J, leaving 18 bases between. The CDR3 has 16 amino acids. Germline V gene sequence: CDR1 MGHRA, CDR2 YSYEKL. CDR3 region: CASSQTDFWGADTQYF. CDR3 in DNA: TGCGCCAGCAGCCAAACAGACTTTTGGGGCGCCGATACGCAGTATTTT.

The chain employs TRBV7-2 and TRBJ2-1; D might be TRBD2 (6 bases). This CDR3 contains 15 residues. In germline, CDR1 is SGHTA, CDR2 FQGNSA. V was pared by 2 bases and J by 7 bases, with 15 bases between. This CDR3 reads CASSLLSGLNNEQFF. In DNA, the CDR3 is TGTGCCAGCAGCTTACTTTCGGGACTCAATAATGAGCAGTTCTTC. The whole variable domain, remainder taken from reference TRBV7-2 and TRBJ2-1, is GAGVSQSPSNKVTEKGKDVELRCDPISGHTALYWYRQSLGQGLEFLIYFQGNSAPDKSGLPSDRFSAERTGGSVSTLTIQRTQQEDSAVYLCASSLLSGLNNEQFFGPGTRLTVL.

Ten or more counts support this clonotype. The rearrangement uses TRBV30 and TRBJ1-1; no reliable D call. CDR1 is GTSNPN and CDR2 is SVGIG in the germline V gene (reference sequence). Trimming removed 3 bases from V and 6 bases from J, with 17 bases in between. The CDR3 has 14 residues. This CDR3 is CAWRAAGLIAEAFF. DNA of the CDR3: TGTGCCTGGAGGGCTGCGGGTTTAATCGCTGAAGCTTTCTTT.

This clonotype was picked up one time. One junction end disagrees with the germline gene, perhaps due to a read error. The rearrangement uses TRBV20-1 and TRBJ1-1, with D possibly matching TRBD1 (6 bases). Per germline, CDR1 DFQATT and CDR2 SNEGSKA (reference sequence). There are 15 residues in the CDR3. The CDR3 sequence is CSTRANQGHDTEAFF. CDR3 in DNA: TGCAGTACTAGAGCTAATCAGGGGCACGACACTGAAGCTTTTTTT.

This clonotype was counted at least ten times. This chain joins TRBV10-3 and TRBJ2-1; D call uncertain. This CDR3 contains 12 residues. Trimming removed 5 bases at V and 0 bases at J, with 2 bases between. Germline CDR1 reads ENHRY; CDR2 reads SYGVKD. The CDR3: CAISPSYNEQFF. The CDR3 DNA sequence: TGTGCCATCAGTCCCTCCTACAATGAGCAGTTCTTC.

V gene TRBV5-1 combines with J gene TRBJ2-7; possibly TRBD2 for D (5 bases). Trimming took off 0 bases at V and 8 bases at J, with 12 bases between the two ends. Germline CDR1 and CDR2: SGHRS and YFSETQ. This CDR3 region has 13 residues. CDR3 sequence (DNA): TGCGCCAGCAGCTTGGCGGGGAATCACAAGCAGTACTTC. Its translation is CASSLAGNHKQYF.

Notes on this clonotype: This may come from a read error, since a much larger clone is one base off. The rearrangement joins TRBV12-3 or TRBV12-4 to TRBJ2-1; no firm D call. The CDR3 is 13 amino acids. CDR3 nucleotides: TGTGTCAGCAGTTTCGGAAGAGTCGATGAGCAGTTCTTC. This translates into CVSSFGRVDEQFF.

As for this clonotype: At one of its ends the junction is not consistent with the germline gene, which may arise from a read error. The chain is built from TRBV5-1 and TRBJ2-2, with D possibly matching TRBD1 (6 bases). This CDR3 comprises 14 residues. Germline loops: CDR1 SGHRS, CDR2 YFSETQ. The CDR3 coding sequence is TGCGCCAGCAACTTGGGGACACCTACCGGGGAGCTGTTTTTT. This gives the protein CASNLGTPTGELFF.

The chain couples TRBV5-1 to TRBJ2-7, with a weak D call TRBD2 (6 bases). V was trimmed by 6 bases and J by 13 bases, leaving 20 bases between them. The germline gives CDR1 SGHRS, CDR2 YFSETQ. There are 12 residues in the CDR3. CDR3 loop: CASTNSGGSFYF. CDR3 nucleotide sequence: TGCGCCAGCACGAACTCCGGGGGTAGTTTTTACTTC.

The sample holds a few counts of this clonotype. The rearrangement links TRBV10-3 to TRBJ2-3; possible D gene TRBD2, 6 bases. The germline V gene encodes CDR1 ENHRY and CDR2 SYGVKD. V lost 8 bases and J lost 0, with 9 bases in between. The CDR3 runs 13 residues. Written as DNA, the CDR3 is TGTGCCATCGGGGAGGCTAGCACAGATACGCAGTATTTT. It specifies CAIGEASTDTQYF.

This clonotype was picked up one time. The chain joins TRBV20-1 to TRBJ1-5; tentatively, D is TRBD1 (6 bases). CDR1 and CDR2 (germline): DFQATT, SNEGSKA (reference sequence). The CDR3 covers 16 residues. Trimming took 4 bases from V and 5 from J, leaving 21 bases between them. The DNA of the CDR3 is TGCAGTGCTAAGTCCAGGGGAGGGCGGAGCGATCAGCCCCAGCATTTT. Amino acid sequence: CSAKSRGGRSDQPQHF.

Note on this clonotype: Since a much larger clone is just one base distant, this may be a read error. The chain recombines TRBV12-3 or TRBV12-4 with TRBJ2-4; possible D gene TRBD1, 6 bases. Trimming left V 4 bases short and J 6 bases short, with 10 bases between. The CDR3 has 13 amino acids. CDR3 residues: CASSCGQPNIQYF. The CDR3 DNA follows: TGTGCCAGCAGTTGCGGACAGCCAAACATTCAGTACTTC.

With respect to this clonotype: The conserved closing phenylalanine or tryptophan is absent in this CDR3, likely reflecting a read error. The V call is TRBV14, the J call TRBJ1-1; 7 bases line up with TRBD1. V was clipped by 4 bases and J by 7 bases; unmatched bases: 9. CDR1 and CDR2 from the germline V gene are SGHDN and FVKESK. The CDR3 is 14 amino acids. DNA for the CDR3: TGTGCCAGCAGCCCTCCCGGGACAGATTTTGAAGCTTTCATT. It encodes CASSPPGTDFEAFI.

This chain uses TRBV12-3 or TRBV12-4 with TRBJ1-6; possible D gene TRBD1, 6 bases. CDR3 length: 16 residues. Trimming pared 6 bases from V and 8 bases from J, leaving 20 bases between. This CDR3 is CASSKHPRSGDSPLHF. The CDR3 region has the DNA TGTGCCAGCAGCAAACATCCAAGGTCAGGGGATTCACCCCTCCACTTT.